The 24 T cell receptor beta chains below come from one sample, sequenced in a study of blood T cells in healthy people across ages. Using a J-beta primer mix together with a sample-barcoded 5' primer, a second PCR was run for 7 to 11 cycles. TCRdb recomputed calls from the 5' RACE reads with MiXCR, one row per CDR3 protein. The profile shows some 640,000 distinct CDR3 sequences, around 48% of them singletons. Sequenced material: blood. Every receptor here comes from a woman aged 60-70 years in good health.

This clonotype was found a few times. The chain links TRBV4-1 to TRBJ2-1, with D uncertain. Deletions cut 0 bases from V and 0 bases from J, with 9 bases between. Germline V CDR1 and CDR2: MGHRA, YSYEKL. The CDR3 is 16 residues long. In DNA form, the CDR3 reads TGCGCCAGCAGCCAAGATGGGTGGCCCTCCTACAATGAGCAGTTCTTC. Amino acids: CASSQDGWPSYNEQFF.

CDR3: CASSGQGGDQPQHF. In nucleotides, the CDR3 is TGTGCCAGCAGTGGACAGGGGGGAGATCAGCCCCAGCATTTT. J is TRBJ1-5 and V is TRBV6-2 or TRBV6-3; 10 nucleotides line up with TRBD1. CDR3 length: 14 amino acids. J was trimmed by 5 bases and V by 5 bases; bases with no gene match: 3. Germline CDR1 MNHEY, CDR2 SVGEGT.

The V call is TRBV27, the J call TRBJ2-5, with D possibly matching TRBD2 (6 bases). CDR3 length: 15 amino acids. CDR1 is MNHEY and CDR2 is SMNVEV in the germline V gene (reference sequence). Deletions cut 3 bases from V and 11 bases from J, with 22 bases between. The CDR3 sequence: CASSFLGRGSGEQYF. The CDR3 coding sequence is TGTGCCAGCAGTTTCCTCGGGAGAGGCTCGGGAGAGCAGTACTTC.

V gene TRBV20-1 combines with J gene TRBJ2-7; 14 bases map to TRBD2. V shed 6 bases and J 3 bases; nucleotides not matched to a gene: 4. The CDR3 consists of 14 residues. Germline V gives CDR1 DFQATT, CDR2 SNEGSKA (reference sequence). CDR3 in DNA: TGCAGTGCAGACGGGACTAGCGGGGGCTACGAGCAGTACTTC. Translating it yields CSADGTSGGYEQYF.

This clonotype appeared a few times. The chain combines TRBV25-1 with TRBJ1-6, with unresolved D. The CDR3 has 13 amino acids. The germline CDR1 and CDR2 sequences are MGHDK and SYGVNS. V was cut by 6 bases and J by 10 bases, with 13 bases left in between. The CDR3 coding sequence is TGTGCCAGCAGCAGGAAGGTTGGCTCACCCCTCCACTTT. It encodes CASSRKVGSPLHF. Supplemented by reference TRBV25-1 and TRBJ1-6, the full variable domain reads EADIYQTPRYLVIGTGKKITLECSQTMGHDKMYWYQQDPGMELHLIHYSYGVNSTEKGDLSSESTVSRIRTEHFPLTLESARPSHTSQYLCASSRKVGSPLHFGNGTRLTVT.

This chain joins TRBV4-1 and TRBJ2-5, with TRBD2 matching 7 bases. Germline V gives CDR1 MGHRA, CDR2 YSYEKL. This CDR3 comprises 15 residues. Unmatched junction bases numbered 5, after V lost 2 bases and J lost 2 bases. CDR3 sequence (DNA): TGCGCCAGCAGCCAACCGGGACTACAACAAGAGACCCAGTACTTC. Protein sequence: CASSQPGLQQETQYF.

A remark on this clonotype: Its ends do not fully match the called genes, so a read error is possible. The chain carries TRBV20-1 and TRBJ1-6, with D possibly matching TRBD1 (6 bases). Germline assignment: CDR1 DFQATT and CDR2 SNEGSKA (reference sequence). This CDR3 contains 14 residues. The CDR3 spells CSAPQGFNGSPPHF. The CDR3 DNA reads TGCAGTGCTCCACAGGGATTTAATGGTTCACCCCCCCACTTT.

In its sample, this clonotype was seen a few times. The chain joins TRBV20-1 to TRBJ2-5; D uncertain. Germline V gives CDR1 DFQATT, CDR2 SNEGSKA (reference sequence). The germline V and J ends were trimmed by 7 bases and 2 bases, with 14 bases remaining between them. The CDR3 loop spans 13 amino acids. CDR3: CSVQTRLQETQYF. CDR3 in DNA: TGCAGTGTTCAAACCCGGTTACAAGAGACCCAGTACTTC.

The chain carries TRBV9 and TRBJ2-3, with 10 bases lining up with TRBD2. V lost 4 bases to trimming and J lost 0 bases; unmatched junction nucleotides: 11. The CDR3 spans 18 residues. CDR1 is SGDLS and CDR2 is YYNGEE in the germline V gene. CDR3 residues: CASSLGTSETISTDTQYF. The CDR3 DNA follows: TGTGCCAGCAGCCTCGGGACTAGCGAAACAATTAGCACAGATACGCAGTATTTT.

The J gene is TRBJ1-2, the V gene TRBV10-3; 7 bases fit TRBD1. Trimming cost V 3 bases and J 2 bases; bases outside gene matches: 6. This CDR3 has 15 residues. CDR1 is ENHRY and CDR2 is SYGVKD in the germline V gene. CDR3 region: CAISDPGQKNYGYTF. Written as DNA, the CDR3 is TGTGCCATCAGTGACCCGGGACAGAAAAACTATGGCTACACCTTC.

This clonotype was detected a few times. V gene TRBV20-1 combines with J gene TRBJ2-5, with D tentatively TRBD1 (6 bases). This CDR3 is 12 amino acids long. Germline-derived CDR1 and CDR2 are DFQATT and SNEGSKA (reference sequence). Trimming left V 3 bases short and J 3 bases short, with 8 bases between. CDR3 DNA: TGCAGTGCTAGTAGACAGGAAGAGACCCAGTACTTC. It is translated as CSASRQEETQYF.

V is TRBV18 and J is TRBJ2-1, with D perhaps matching TRBD1 (5 bases). The V gene's germline CDR1 is KGHSH and CDR2 LQKENI. V was clipped by 0 bases and J by 10 bases, with 19 bases between them. The length of the CDR3 is 16 residues. This chain's CDR3 is CASSPPGRQGGGEQFF. Here the CDR3 DNA reads TGTGCCAGCTCACCACCTGGTCGCCAGGGTGGTGGGGAGCAGTTCTTC. The entire variable domain, with the rest obtained from reference TRBV18 and TRBJ2-1, is as follows: NAGVMQNPRHLVRRRGQEARLRCSPMKGHSHVYWYRQLPEEGLKFMVYLQKENIIDESGMPKERFSAEFPKEGPSILRIQQVVRGDSAAYFCASSPPGRQGGGEQFFGPGTRLTVL.

The rearrangement joins TRBV4-3 to TRBJ2-1; 12 bases fit TRBD2. Trimming cost V 0 bases and J 8 bases; bases outside gene matches: 14. Germline CDR1 and CDR2: LGHNA and YSLEER. The CDR3 is made up of 19 amino acids. CDR3 loop: CASSQDLGASGRATDEQFF. The DNA for the CDR3 is TGCGCCAGCAGCCAAGATCTAGGGGCTAGCGGGAGGGCAACGGATGAGCAGTTCTTC.

This clonotype was counted only a few times. The genes are TRBV20-1 and TRBJ2-2; D might be TRBD1 (5 bases). Germline-derived CDR1 and CDR2 are DFQATT and SNEGSKA (reference sequence). CDR3 length equals 16 residues. V was trimmed by 0 bases and J by 6 bases, leaving 17 bases between them. The chain's CDR3 is CSARDWFRASSGELFF. The CDR3 region has the DNA TGCAGTGCTAGAGATTGGTTCAGGGCCTCGTCCGGGGAGCTGTTTTTT.

The chain links TRBV5-1 to TRBJ2-7, with 11 nucleotides matching TRBD2. The length of the CDR3 is 14 residues. The V gene end was trimmed by 0 bases and the J gene end by 9 bases; junction bases not matched to a gene: 5. Germline assignment: CDR1 SGHRS and CDR2 YFSETQ. For the CDR3, the DNA is TGCGCCAGCAGCTTGGGGGGGACTAGCGGTTTGCAGTACTTC. Its translation is CASSLGGTSGLQYF.

The chain employs TRBV10-3 and TRBJ2-4; D possibly corresponds to TRBD2 (5 bases). The V gene lost 4 bases and the J gene lost 4 bases, with 17 bases spanning the gap. Germline V gives CDR1 ENHRY, CDR2 SYGVKD. This CDR3 spans 16 amino acids. The CDR3 DNA reads TGTGCCATCAGTGTCGGCGGCAGGAGGCAGAAAAACATTCAGTACTTC. As protein: CAISVGGRRQKNIQYF.

The rearrangement uses TRBV9 and TRBJ1-1; D possibly corresponds to TRBD1 (5 bases). Germline lookup yields CDR1 SGDLS and CDR2 YYNGEE. V was shortened by 0 bases and J by 2 bases, with 11 bases between the two germline ends. The CDR3 runs 15 residues. CDR3 nucleotides: TGTGCCAGCAGCGTAGTGGGGGGTGGAAACACTGAAGCTTTCTTT. It specifies CASSVVGGGNTEAFF.

The V and J genes are TRBV7-2 and TRBJ1-2, with 10 bases fitting TRBD1. The germline V gene encodes CDR1 SGHTA and CDR2 FQGNSA. The CDR3 is 14 amino acids. V trimming: 1 base; J trimming: 7 bases; junction bases outside the gene matches: 3. The CDR3 loop is CASSLVRTGGGYTF. The CDR3 bases are TGTGCCAGCAGCTTAGTTAGGACAGGGGGTGGCTACACCTTC. The whole variable domain, filled in from reference TRBV7-2 and TRBJ1-2, reads GAGVSQSPSNKVTEKGKDVELRCDPISGHTALYWYRQSLGQGLEFLIYFQGNSAPDKSGLPSDRFSAERTGGSVSTLTIQRTQQEDSAVYLCASSLVRTGGGYTFGSGTRLTVV.

The CDR3 DNA reads TGCGCCAGCAGCCATTTCAGGGATAGGACCGGGGAGCTGTTTTTT. It codes for CASSHFRDRTGELFF. The rearrangement joins TRBV4-1 to TRBJ2-2; D is perhaps TRBD1 (5 bases). CDR1 and CDR2 (germline): MGHRA, YSYEKL. The CDR3 sequence is 15 residues long. V dropped 3 bases and J dropped 5 bases, with 13 bases sitting between them.

This clonotype was seen many times. The chain has TRBV28 and TRBJ2-7; D gene uncertain. Germline CDR1 MDHEN, CDR2 SYDVKM. V lost 6 bases, J lost 0 bases, and 3 bases lay in between. This CDR3 region has 11 residues. The CDR3 DNA reads as TGTGCCAGCAGCGGCTCCTACGAGCAGTACTTC. It yields the protein CASSGSYEQYF. Together with reference TRBV28 and TRBJ2-7, the CDR3 gives the full variable domain: DVKVTQSSRYLVKRTGEKVFLECVQDMDHENMFWYRQDPGLGLRLIYFSYDVKMKEKGDIPEGYSVSREKKERFSLILESASTNQTSMYLCASSGSYEQYFGPGTRLTVT.

This rearrangement joins TRBV9 to TRBJ2-3, with 7 bases matching TRBD1. V dropped 0 bases and J dropped 5; count of bases not matched to a gene: 9. The length of the CDR3 is 16 residues. Germline values: CDR1 SGDLS, CDR2 YYNGEE. Here the CDR3 reads CASSVEAIRGIDTQYF. The CDR3 nucleotides read TGTGCCAGCAGCGTAGAGGCGATCAGGGGGATAGATACGCAGTATTTT.

This clonotype was seen only a few times. This chain connects TRBV20-1 to TRBJ2-1; tentatively, D is TRBD2 (7 bases). The V and J ends lost 1 base and 0 bases respectively, with 13 bases between them. This CDR3 has 16 amino acids. The germline V gene encodes CDR1 DFQATT and CDR2 SNEGSKA (reference sequence). CDR3 residues: CSARVAGASSYNEQFF. The CDR3 coding sequence is TGCAGTGCTAGAGTCGCGGGGGCCAGCTCCTACAATGAGCAGTTCTTC.

Points on this clonotype: One end of the junction varies from germline; a read error may be responsible. The chain couples TRBV7-6 to TRBJ2-7; 13 positions match TRBD2. CDR1 and CDR2 from the germline V gene are SGHVS and FNYEAQ. This CDR3 comprises 19 residues. The CDR3: CASSFLPGLAGMSSYGQYF. CDR3 bases: TGTGCCAGCAGCTTCCTACCGGGACTAGCGGGAATGAGCTCCTACGGGCAGTACTTC.

J is TRBJ2-1 and V is TRBV29-1; 11 positions match TRBD2. Matching the DNA end better, TRBJ2-7 makes the J call doubtful. Germline V CDR1 and CDR2: SQVTM, ANQGSEA. The CDR3 is 18 amino acids. The CDR3 nucleotides read TGCAGCGTTCCCTTAAATCCTAGCGGGAGGATCTCCTACAATGAGCAGTACTTC. It is translated as CSVPLNPSGRISYNEQYF.